A selection of T cell receptor beta chains follows, all from one sample in a study of blood T cell repertoires in COVID-19. TCRdb's copy holds only in-frame clones and misses some; the assay was immunoSEQ multiplex PCR. The sample carries 200,000 to 250,000 clones, 86% recorded once. Material for sequencing was peripheral blood. The receptors originated from an elderly woman with COVID-19, enrolled during active disease. Both conserved end residues are part of each CDR3. The D gene is left open where the match is weak. A row's size may be missing; if present it is once, few, many or a size class.

cdr3_nt: TGTGCCAGCAACAGGGGTGGGACGAACACTGAAGCTTTCTTT
cdr3_aa: CASNRGGTNTEAFF
d_call: TRBD1
clone_size: -
v_call: TRBV6-5
j_call: TRBJ1-1
cdr3_length: 14

cdr3_nt: TGTGCCAGCAGCTCTAGCGCCCGGACTGGCTACACCTTC
cdr3_aa: CASSSSARTGYTF
d_call: -
clone_size: -
v_call: TRBV9
j_call: TRBJ1-2
cdr3_length: 13

cdr3_nt: TGTGCCAGCAGCCAAGCGCATAAAGGGGGTGAAGCTTTCTTT
cdr3_aa: CASSQAHKGGEAFF
d_call: -
clone_size: -
v_call: TRBV3-1/TRBV3-2
j_call: TRBJ1-1
cdr3_length: 14

cdr3_nt: TGTGCCAGCGAGCCCGGGGAATCGCCCGGGGAGCTGTTTTTT
cdr3_aa: CASEPGESPGELFF
d_call: -
clone_size: -
v_call: TRBV7-9
j_call: TRBJ2-2
cdr3_length: 14

cdr3_nt: TGTGCCATCAGTGAGTTACAGGGGGCTCAGCCCCAGCATTTT
cdr3_aa: CAISELQGAQPQHF
d_call: TRBD1
clone_size: -
v_call: TRBV10-3
j_call: TRBJ1-5
cdr3_length: 14

cdr3_nt: TGTGCCAGCAGCCTGGACAGCGGCGATCAGCCCCAGCATTTT
cdr3_aa: CASSLDSGDQPQHF
d_call: -
clone_size: few
v_call: TRBV7-8
j_call: TRBJ1-5
cdr3_length: 14

cdr3_nt: TGTGCGATTCGAAGGCTAGCGGGGGGCACACAAGAGACCCAGTACTTC
cdr3_aa: CAIRRLAGGTQETQYF
d_call: TRBD2
clone_size: -
v_call: TRBV7-8
j_call: TRBJ2-5
cdr3_length: 16

cdr3_nt: TGTGCCAGCAGCCCCGGACAAAGAGGCTACACCTTC
cdr3_aa: CASSPGQRGYTF
d_call: -
clone_size: -
v_call: TRBV5-8
j_call: TRBJ1-2
cdr3_length: 12

cdr3_nt: TGTGCCAGCTCACCACCGGGCCCCACCGGGGAGCTGTTTTTT
cdr3_aa: CASSPPGPTGELFF
d_call: -
clone_size: -
v_call: TRBV18
j_call: TRBJ2-2
cdr3_length: 14

cdr3_nt: TGCAGCGTTCGCGCGGGGGTGGATGAGCAGTTCTTC
cdr3_aa: CSVRAGVDEQFF
d_call: TRBD2
clone_size: -
v_call: TRBV29-1
j_call: TRBJ2-1
cdr3_length: 12

cdr3_nt: TGCGCCAGCAGCGCCCAGGGATACGAGCAGTACTTC
cdr3_aa: CASSAQGYEQYF
d_call: -
clone_size: -
v_call: TRBV5-1
j_call: TRBJ2-7
cdr3_length: 12

cdr3_nt: TGTGCCAGTAGCTTTCCTGGGACAGGGGGCGGCGAGCAGTACTTC
cdr3_aa: CASSFPGTGGGEQYF
d_call: TRBD1
clone_size: -
v_call: TRBV19
j_call: TRBJ2-7
cdr3_length: 15

cdr3_nt: TGTGCCAGTAAAAGGACAGGCCCAGACGGTGAGCAGTTCTTC
cdr3_aa: CASKRTGPDGEQFF
d_call: TRBD1
clone_size: -
v_call: TRBV19
j_call: TRBJ2-1
cdr3_length: 14

cdr3_nt: TGTGCCAGCAGCTTAGACAGGGTGGGAGGGATTAATCAGCCCCAGCATTTT
cdr3_aa: CASSLDRVGGINQPQHF
d_call: -
clone_size: -
v_call: TRBV7-2
j_call: TRBJ1-5
cdr3_length: 17

cdr3_nt: TGTGCCTGGACCAGGGCTTTCCCACATACCGGCGAGCAGTACTTC
cdr3_aa: CAWTRAFPHTGEQYF
d_call: -
clone_size: -
v_call: TRBV30
j_call: TRBJ2-7
cdr3_length: 15

cdr3_nt: TGTGCCAGCAGCTTGGGGATACAGGGGATGAACACCGGGGAGCTGTTTTTT
cdr3_aa: CASSLGIQGMNTGELFF
d_call: TRBD1
clone_size: -
v_call: TRBV5-5
j_call: TRBJ2-2
cdr3_length: 17